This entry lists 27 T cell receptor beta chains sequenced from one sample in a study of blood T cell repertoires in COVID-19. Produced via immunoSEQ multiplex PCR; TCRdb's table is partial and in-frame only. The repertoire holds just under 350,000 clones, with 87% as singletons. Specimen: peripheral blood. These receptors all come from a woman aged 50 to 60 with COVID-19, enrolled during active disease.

CDR3 region: CAPPRGESSQETQYF. CDR3 coding DNA: TGTGCTCCCCCCCGGGGAGAGAGTTCCCAAGAGACCCAGTACTTC. The V gene is TRBV30, the J gene TRBJ2-5; D might be TRBD2 (5 bases). Germline values: CDR1 GTSNPN, CDR2 SVGIG (reference sequence). The CDR3 is 15 amino acids.

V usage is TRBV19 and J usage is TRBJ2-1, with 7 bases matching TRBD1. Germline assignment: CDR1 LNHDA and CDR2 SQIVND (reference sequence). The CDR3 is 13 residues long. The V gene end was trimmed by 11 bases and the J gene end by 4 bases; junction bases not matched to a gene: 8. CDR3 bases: TGTGCCTCCCAGGGACAGATTTACAATGAGCAGTTCTTC. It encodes CASQGQIYNEQFF.

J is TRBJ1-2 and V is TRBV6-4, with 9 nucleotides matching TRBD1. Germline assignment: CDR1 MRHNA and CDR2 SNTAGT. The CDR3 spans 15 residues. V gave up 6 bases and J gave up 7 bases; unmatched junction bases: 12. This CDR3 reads CASSPGTGIWGGYTF. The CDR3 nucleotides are TGTGCCAGCAGCCCCGGGACAGGGATTTGGGGTGGCTACACCTTC.

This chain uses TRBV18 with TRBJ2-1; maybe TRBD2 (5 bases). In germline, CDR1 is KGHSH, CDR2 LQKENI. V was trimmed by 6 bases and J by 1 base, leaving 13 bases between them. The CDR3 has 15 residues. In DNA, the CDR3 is TGTGCCAGCTCGGCGGCGGGTTTTTCCTACAATGAGCAGTTCTTC. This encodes CASSAAGFSYNEQFF. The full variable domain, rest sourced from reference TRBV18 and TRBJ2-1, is NAGVMQNPRHLVRRRGQEARLRCSPMKGHSHVYWYRQLPEEGLKFMVYLQKENIIDESGMPKERFSAEFPKEGPSILRIQQVVRGDSAAYFCASSAAGFSYNEQFFGPGTRLTVL.

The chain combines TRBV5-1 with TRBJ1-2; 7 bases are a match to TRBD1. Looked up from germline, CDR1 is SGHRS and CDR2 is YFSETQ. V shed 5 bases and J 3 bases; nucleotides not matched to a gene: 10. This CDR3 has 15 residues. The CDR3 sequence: CASRGDSGGDYGYTF. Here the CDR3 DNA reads TGCGCCAGCAGGGGGGACAGTGGAGGTGACTATGGCTACACCTTC.

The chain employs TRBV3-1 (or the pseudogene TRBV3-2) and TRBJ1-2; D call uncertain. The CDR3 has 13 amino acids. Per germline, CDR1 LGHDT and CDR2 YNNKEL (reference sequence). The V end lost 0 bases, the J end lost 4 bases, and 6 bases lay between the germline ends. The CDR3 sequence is CASSQDRTYGYTF. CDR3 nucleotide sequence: TGTGCCAGCAGCCAAGATAGAACCTATGGCTACACCTTC.

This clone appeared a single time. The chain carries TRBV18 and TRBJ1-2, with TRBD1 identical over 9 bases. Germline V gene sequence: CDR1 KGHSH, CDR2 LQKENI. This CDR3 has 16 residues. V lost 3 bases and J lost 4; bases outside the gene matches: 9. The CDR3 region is CASSPPWDRAGYGYTF. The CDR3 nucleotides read TGTGCCAGCTCACCGCCCTGGGACAGGGCCGGCTATGGCTACACCTTC.

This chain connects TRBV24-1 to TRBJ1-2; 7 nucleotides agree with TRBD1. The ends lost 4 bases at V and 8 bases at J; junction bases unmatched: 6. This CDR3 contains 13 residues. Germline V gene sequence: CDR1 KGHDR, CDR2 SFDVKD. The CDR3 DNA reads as TGTGCCACCAGTGAATTACAGGGGAGCGGCTACACCTTC. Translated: CATSELQGSGYTF.

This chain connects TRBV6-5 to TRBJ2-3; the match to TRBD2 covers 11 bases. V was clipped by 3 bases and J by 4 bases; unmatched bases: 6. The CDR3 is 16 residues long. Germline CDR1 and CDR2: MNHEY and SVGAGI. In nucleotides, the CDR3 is TGTGCCAGCAGTTATAGCGGGAGGGCCGGGGCAGATACGCAGTATTTT. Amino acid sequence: CASSYSGRAGADTQYF.

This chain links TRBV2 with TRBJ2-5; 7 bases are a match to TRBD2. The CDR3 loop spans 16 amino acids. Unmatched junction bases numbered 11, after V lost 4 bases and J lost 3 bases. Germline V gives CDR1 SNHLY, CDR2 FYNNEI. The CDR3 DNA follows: TGTGCCAGCAGTGCCTTGGGTACGGCGGGAGAAGAGACCCAGTACTTC. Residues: CASSALGTAGEETQYF.

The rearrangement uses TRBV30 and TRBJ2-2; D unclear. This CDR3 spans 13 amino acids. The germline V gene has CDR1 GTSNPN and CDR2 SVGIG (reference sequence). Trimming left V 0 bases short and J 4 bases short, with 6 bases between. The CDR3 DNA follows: TGTGCCTGGAGTGTTCAGATCACCGGGGAGCTGTTTTTT. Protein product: CAWSVQITGELFF. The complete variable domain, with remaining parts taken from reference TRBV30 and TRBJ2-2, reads SQTIHQWPATLVQPVGSPLSLECTVEGTSNPNLYWYRQAAGRGLQLLFYSVGIGQISSEVPQNLSASRPQDRQFILSSKKLLLSDSGFYLCAWSVQITGELFFGEGSRLTVL.

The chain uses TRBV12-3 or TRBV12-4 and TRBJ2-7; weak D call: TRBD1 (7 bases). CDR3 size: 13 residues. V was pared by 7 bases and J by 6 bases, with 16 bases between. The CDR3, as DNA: TGTGCCAGCATACGCAGGGGGGCCGCCGAGCAGTACTTC. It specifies CASIRRGAAEQYF.

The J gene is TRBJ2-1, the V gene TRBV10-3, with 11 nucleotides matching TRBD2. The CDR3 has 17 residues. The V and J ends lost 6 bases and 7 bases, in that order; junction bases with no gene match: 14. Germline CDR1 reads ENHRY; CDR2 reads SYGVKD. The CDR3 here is CAISLNPGTSGGNEQFF. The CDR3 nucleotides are TGTGCCATCAGCCTAAATCCCGGGACTAGCGGAGGAAATGAGCAGTTCTTC.

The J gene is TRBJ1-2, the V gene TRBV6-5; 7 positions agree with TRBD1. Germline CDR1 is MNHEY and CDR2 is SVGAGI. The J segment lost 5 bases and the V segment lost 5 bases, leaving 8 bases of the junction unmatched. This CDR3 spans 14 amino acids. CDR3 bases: TGTGCCAGCAGTCCACGGGACAGACTTTATGGCTACACCTTC. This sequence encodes CASSPRDRLYGYTF.

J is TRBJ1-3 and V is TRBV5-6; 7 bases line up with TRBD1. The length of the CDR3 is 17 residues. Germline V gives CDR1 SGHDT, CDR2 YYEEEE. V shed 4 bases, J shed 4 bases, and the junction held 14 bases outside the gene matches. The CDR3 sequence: CASSTTQDRRSGNTIYF. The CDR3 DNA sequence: TGTGCCAGCAGCACCACGCAGGACAGGCGATCGGGAAACACCATATATTTT.

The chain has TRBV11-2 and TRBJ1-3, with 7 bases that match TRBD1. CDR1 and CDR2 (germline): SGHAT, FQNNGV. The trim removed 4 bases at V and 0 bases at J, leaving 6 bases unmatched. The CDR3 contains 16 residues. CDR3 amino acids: CASSSGQVISGNTIYF. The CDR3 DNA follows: TGTGCCAGCAGCTCAGGACAGGTGATCTCTGGAAACACCATATATTTT.

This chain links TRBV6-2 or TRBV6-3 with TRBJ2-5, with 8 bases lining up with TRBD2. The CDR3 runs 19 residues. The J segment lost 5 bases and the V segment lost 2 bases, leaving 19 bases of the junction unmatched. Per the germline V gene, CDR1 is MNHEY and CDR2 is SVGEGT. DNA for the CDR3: TGTGCCAGCAGTTACAGGAGATTAGCGGGGCGCGGGGCACACGAGACCCAGTACTTC. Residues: CASSYRRLAGRGAHETQYF.

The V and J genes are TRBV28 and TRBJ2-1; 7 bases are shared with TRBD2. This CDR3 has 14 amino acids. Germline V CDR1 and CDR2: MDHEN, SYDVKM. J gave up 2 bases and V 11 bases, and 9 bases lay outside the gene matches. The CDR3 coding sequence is TGTGCCCCCCTTGGGCGGGAGACCTACAATGAGCAGTTCTTC. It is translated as CAPLGRETYNEQFF.

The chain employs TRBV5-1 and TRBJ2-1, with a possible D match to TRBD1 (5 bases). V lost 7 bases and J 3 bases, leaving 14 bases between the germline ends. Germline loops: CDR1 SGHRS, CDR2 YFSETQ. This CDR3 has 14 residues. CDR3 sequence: CASSLGQHYNEQFF. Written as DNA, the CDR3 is TGCGCCAGCTCCCTGGGGCAGCACTACAATGAGCAGTTCTTC.

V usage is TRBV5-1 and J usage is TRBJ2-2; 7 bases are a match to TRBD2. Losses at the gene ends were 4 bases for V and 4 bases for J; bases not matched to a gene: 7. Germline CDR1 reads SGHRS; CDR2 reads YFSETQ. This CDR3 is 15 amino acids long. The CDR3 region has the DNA TGCGCCAGCAGCGGAGCGGGACTGAGCACCGGGGAGCTGTTTTTT. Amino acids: CASSGAGLSTGELFF.

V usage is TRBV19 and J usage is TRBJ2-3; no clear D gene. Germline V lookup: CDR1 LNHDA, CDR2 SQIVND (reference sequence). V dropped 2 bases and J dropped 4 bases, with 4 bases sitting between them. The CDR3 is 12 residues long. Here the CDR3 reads CASSISPDTQYF. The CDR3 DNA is TGTGCCAGTAGTATATCTCCAGATACGCAGTATTTT.

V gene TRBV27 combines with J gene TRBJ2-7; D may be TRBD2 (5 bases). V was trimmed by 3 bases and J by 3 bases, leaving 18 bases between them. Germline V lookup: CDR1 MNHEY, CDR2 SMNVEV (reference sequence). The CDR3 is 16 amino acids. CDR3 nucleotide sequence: TGTGCCAGCAGTTTTTATCCTGGGGAGATCCGCTACGAGCAGTACTTC. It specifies CASSFYPGEIRYEQYF.

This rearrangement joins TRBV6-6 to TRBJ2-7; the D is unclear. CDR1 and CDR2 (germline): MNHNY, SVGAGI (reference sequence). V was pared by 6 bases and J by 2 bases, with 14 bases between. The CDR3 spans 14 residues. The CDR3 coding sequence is TGTGCCAGCAGCCCGGAGCTAGGCACCTACGAGCAGTACTTC. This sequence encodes CASSPELGTYEQYF.

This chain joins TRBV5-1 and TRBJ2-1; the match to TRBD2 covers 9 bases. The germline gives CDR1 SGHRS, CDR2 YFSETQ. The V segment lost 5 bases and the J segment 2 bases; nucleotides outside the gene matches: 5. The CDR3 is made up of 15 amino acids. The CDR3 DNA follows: TGCGCCAGCAGGGAGGGCGGGAGGGCCTACAATGAGCAGTTCTTC. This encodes CASREGGRAYNEQFF. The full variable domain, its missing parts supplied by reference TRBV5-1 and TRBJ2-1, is KAGVTQTPRYLIKTRGQQVTLSCSPISGHRSVSWYQQTPGQGLQFLFEYFSETQRNKGNFPGRFSGRQFSNSRSEMNVSTLELGDSALYLCASREGGRAYNEQFFGPGTRLTVL.

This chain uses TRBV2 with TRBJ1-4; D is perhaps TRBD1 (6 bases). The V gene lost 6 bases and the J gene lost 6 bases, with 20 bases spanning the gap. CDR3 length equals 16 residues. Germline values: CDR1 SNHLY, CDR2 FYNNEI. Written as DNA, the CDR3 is TGTGCCAGCAGGCAAACGGCCACAGGGCGGTATGAAAAACTGTTTTTT. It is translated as CASRQTATGRYEKLFF.

The DNA for the CDR3 is TGTGCCAGCAGCTTAGAGGGTTATAGCGGGAGCTCCTACGAGCAGTACTTC. Residues: CASSLEGYSGSSYEQYF. The chain couples TRBV11-2 to TRBJ2-7, with 9 bases lining up with TRBD2. The V and J ends lost 0 bases and 0 bases, in that order; junction bases with no gene match: 6. This CDR3 is 17 amino acids long. Germline V gene data show CDR1 as SGHAT and CDR2 as FQNNGV.

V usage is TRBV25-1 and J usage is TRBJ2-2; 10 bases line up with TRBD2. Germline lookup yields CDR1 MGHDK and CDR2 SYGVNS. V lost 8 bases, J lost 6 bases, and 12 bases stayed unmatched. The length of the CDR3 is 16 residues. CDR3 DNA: TGTGCCAGCGGAATAGCGGGAGGAGGATCGTCCGGGGAGCTGTTTTTT. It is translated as CASGIAGGGSSGELFF.